This T cell receptor (beta chain) was sequenced for a study of blood T cell repertoires in COVID-19. Study overall: Acute and convalescent COVID-19 samples came from the United States, Italy and Spain.

The germline V gene encodes CDR1 MNHEY and CDR2 SMNVEV (reference sequence). This CDR3 region has 15 residues. Trimming took off 5 bases at V and 4 bases at J, with 14 bases between the two ends. Under the authors' procedure: Estimation of nucleated cell counts relied on the amplification of reference gene primers. TCRdb keeps only in-frame clones here, not all; method: immunoSEQ multiplex PCR. V, J and clone size reflect that table, while D and trimming were determined from the DNA. Among around 250,000 clones, about 83% were seen once, and the ten largest hold 4.5% to 7%. The receptor's source is an elderly man with acute or convalescent COVID-19. The sample taken for sequencing was peripheral blood. V usage is TRBV27 and J usage is TRBJ2-2; a weak D match, TRBD2 (5 bases). CDR3 loop: CASSPYLSGTGELFF. CDR3 DNA: TGTGCCAGCAGTCCTTACCTCAGCGGCACCGGGGAGCTGTTTTTT.